This T cell receptor (beta chain) derives from a study of beta chain features in type 1 diabetes. Study as a whole: Regarding age, gender and cell yields, patients proved similar to healthy donors.

General study findings and limits: Whatever favoring of shorter templates PCR might show would apply equally to patients and controls. The study found moderately but significantly shorter TCRB CDR3s in all four CD4+ subsets of Type 1 diabetes patients.

Worth noting for this clone: Its antigen is still unknown.

CD4+ naive, central memory, regulatory and stem cell-like memory subsets were isolated by sorting on CD45RO/CCR7/CD25/CD127/CD95/CD27. V was cut by 3 bases and J by 7 bases, with 13 bases left in between. Germline V gene data show CDR1 as GTSNPN and CDR2 as SVGIG (reference sequence). The CDR3 consists of 14 residues. Expressed TCRB transcripts were sequenced after all isolated RNA was converted to cDNA. The study sequenced naive, central memory and regulatory T cell samples to an average of around 3.4 million reads. Sequencing was performed with immunoSEQ multiplex PCR; in TCRdb, only in-frame clones are kept and a portion is missing. The sample holds more than 300,000 clones, 7% to 10% seen once.

The material sequenced was central memory CD4+ T cells from blood. The V and J genes are TRBV30 and TRBJ1-6; a weak D match, TRBD1 (6 bases). This TCR came from a man aged 30 to 39 with type 1 diabetes. The CDR3 nucleotides are TGTGCCTGGAGCCCAGGGGTCCAAAATTCACCCCTCCACTTT. Translation gives CAWSPGVQNSPLHF.